A single sample gave rise to the 27 T cell receptor beta chains below, sequenced in a study of T-cell memory formation after mild COVID-19. One entry per CDR3 protein results from TCRdb running MiXCR on the 5' RACE reads. The profile covers around 200,000 distinct CDR3 sequences, with about 10% appearing a single time and approximately 3% taken by the ten largest. The sequenced material came from PBMCs or a T cell subset sorted from them (not recorded which). These receptors all stem from a young man who had mild COVID-19 (a few samples of this study predate the infection). Cell type and time point are not known.

This clonotype was counted ten times or more. V is TRBV5-1 and J is TRBJ2-1; 10 nucleotides align to TRBD2. Germline assignment: CDR1 SGHRS and CDR2 YFSETQ. The CDR3 totals 16 residues. Unmatched junction bases numbered 5, after V lost 1 base and J lost 4 bases. CDR3 bases: TGCGCCAGCAGCTTGCTTAGCGGGGGGAGGTACAATGAGCAGTTCTTC. It yields the protein CASSLLSGGRYNEQFF.

This clonotype was detected a few times. V and J are TRBV4-3 and TRBJ1-1; TRBD1 aligns across 9 bases. The J segment lost 11 bases and the V segment lost 2 bases, leaving 3 bases of the junction unmatched. The CDR3 has 12 amino acids. The germline V gene encodes CDR1 LGHNA and CDR2 YSLEER. CDR3 residues: CASSQTTGGAFF. The CDR3 DNA follows: TGCGCCAGCAGCCAAACGACAGGGGGGGCTTTCTTT.

V usage is TRBV11-2 and J usage is TRBJ1-2; D call uncertain. The CDR3 spans 16 residues. From germline, CDR1 is SGHAT and CDR2 FQNNGV. V was clipped by 1 base and J by 8 bases, with 20 bases between them. The CDR3 reads CASSLGAIPVGPGYTF. As DNA, the CDR3 is TGTGCCAGCAGCTTAGGGGCGATCCCAGTAGGTCCCGGCTACACCTTC. The full variable domain, in which reference TRBV11-2 and TRBJ1-2 provide the parts outside the CDR3, is EAGVAQSPRYKIIEKRQSVAFWCNPISGHATLYWYQQILGQGPKLLIQFQNNGVVDDSQLPKDRFSAERLKGVDSTLKIQPAKLEDSAVYLCASSLGAIPVGPGYTFGSGTRLTVV.

This clonotype was seen many times. The chain links TRBV7-9 to TRBJ1-4, with a weak D call TRBD1 (6 bases). The CDR3 extends over 15 amino acids. V lost 5 bases to trimming and J lost 5 bases, with 15 bases between them. The V gene's germline CDR1 is SEHNR and CDR2 FQNEAQ (reference sequence). The CDR3 sequence: CASSTTGTRNEKLFF. The CDR3 DNA sequence: TGTGCCAGCAGCACTACCGGGACAAGAAATGAAAAACTGTTTTTT.

The sample holds many counts of this clonotype. This chain uses TRBV28 with TRBJ2-1, with D tentatively TRBD1 (6 bases). CDR1 is MDHEN, CDR2 SYDVKM, per germline. The CDR3 has 16 amino acids. Trimming stripped 6 bases from V and 0 bases from J, with 15 bases between. The chain's CDR3 is CASRHPGVSSYNEQFF. In nucleotides, the CDR3 is TGTGCCAGCAGGCATCCAGGGGTGAGCTCCTACAATGAGCAGTTCTTC.

This chain links TRBV6-2 or TRBV6-3 with TRBJ2-7; no firm D call. The CDR3 runs to 13 residues. Per germline, CDR1 MNHEY and CDR2 SVGEGT. V shed 0 bases and J shed 4 bases, with 7 bases lying between them. The CDR3 loop reads CASSYSGSYEQYV. The DNA for the CDR3 is TGTGCCAGCAGTTACTCGGGTAGTTACGAGCAGTACGTC.

The genes are TRBV5-1 and TRBJ2-2; D is unclear. This CDR3 has 14 amino acids. Per germline, CDR1 SGHRS and CDR2 YFSETQ. Trimming removed 2 bases at V and 6 bases at J, with 11 bases between. The CDR3 region has the DNA TGCGCCAGCAGCTTAAGCCGACCACCCGGGGAGCTGTTTTTT. Protein sequence: CASSLSRPPGELFF.

This clonotype has only a few counts. This chain links TRBV4-3 with TRBJ2-7; D may correspond to TRBD1 or TRBD2 (5 bases each). Per the germline V gene, CDR1 is LGHNA and CDR2 is YSLEER. The CDR3 loop spans 17 amino acids. V dropped 1 base and J dropped 2 bases, with 18 bases sitting between them. DNA for the CDR3: TGCGCCAGCAGCCAAGGCGGAGAGAGGGGTTGGACCTACGAGCAGTACGTC. It is translated as CASSQGGERGWTYEQYV.

This clonotype was counted ten times or more. The chain joins TRBV5-1 to TRBJ2-5; 11 positions agree with TRBD2. The CDR3 spans 17 residues. The V gene end was trimmed by 0 bases and the J gene end by 5 bases; junction bases not matched to a gene: 9. Germline CDR1 SGHRS, CDR2 YFSETQ. The CDR3 region has the DNA TGCGCCAGCAGCTTGGGCGGGACTAGCGGCCCCCCGGAGACCCAGTACTTC. Translation: CASSLGGTSGPPETQYF.

The CDR3 sequence is CASSQAPTSTNEQFF. CDR3 bases: TGCGCCAGCAGCCAAGCACCGACTAGTACCAATGAGCAGTTCTTC. The chain carries TRBV4-1 and TRBJ2-1, with D perhaps TRBD2 (6 bases). Trimming took off 1 base at V and 6 bases at J, with 13 bases between the two ends. The CDR3 covers 15 residues. The germline CDR1 and CDR2 sequences are MGHRA and YSYEKL.

This clonotype was seen a few times. J is TRBJ2-6 and V is TRBV7-6, with D maybe TRBD2 (5 bases). Trimming removed 5 bases at V and 1 base at J, with 15 bases between. This CDR3 comprises 17 residues. Germline V lookup: CDR1 SGHVS, CDR2 FNYEAQ. The CDR3 nucleotides read TGTGCCAGCAGCCCCGGACGTCGGGAATCTGGGGCCAACGTCCTGACTTTC. Amino acid sequence: CASSPGRRESGANVLTF.

This clonotype was found many times. The J gene is TRBJ2-1, the V gene TRBV7-2; 15 nucleotides match TRBD2. Losses at the gene ends were 5 bases for V and 2 bases for J; bases not matched to a gene: 10. CDR1 is SGHTA, CDR2 FQGNSA, per germline. The CDR3 totals 19 residues. For the CDR3, the DNA is TGTGCCAGCAGCCCAGTCCTAGGGACTAGCGGGGGGACCTACAATGAGCAGTTCTTC. It encodes CASSPVLGTSGGTYNEQFF.

This clonotype was recorded a few times. This chain uses TRBV5-1 with TRBJ2-3; D not certain. The CDR3 sequence is 16 residues long. With 0 bases removed from V and 4 bases from J, the gap between germline ends came to 15 bases. Germline V lookup: CDR1 SGHRS, CDR2 YFSETQ. The CDR3 DNA reads TGCGCCAGCAGCTTGGAGGGTAGACCAATTCCAGATACGCAGTATTTT. Its protein product is CASSLEGRPIPDTQYF.

A few counts support this clonotype. The J gene is TRBJ2-2, the V gene TRBV5-1; a possible D gene is TRBD2 (6 bases). With 3 bases removed from V and 5 bases from J, the gap between germline ends came to 14 bases. There are 15 residues in the CDR3. Germline V lookup: CDR1 SGHRS, CDR2 YFSETQ. DNA of the CDR3: TGCGCCAGCAGCTCCGCTAGCGTACTTACCGGGGAGCTGTTTTTT. Translated: CASSSASVLTGELFF.

This chain joins TRBV7-2 and TRBJ2-1; 12 nucleotides match TRBD2. The germline CDR1 and CDR2 sequences are SGHTA and FQGNSA. The V segment lost 7 bases and the J segment 5 bases; nucleotides outside the gene matches: 6. This CDR3 comprises 15 residues. This CDR3 reads CASTLAGGRDNEQFF. CDR3 nucleotide sequence: TGTGCCAGCACCCTAGCGGGAGGGAGGGACAATGAGCAGTTCTTC.

Only a few counts were recorded for this clonotype. This rearrangement joins TRBV6-1 to TRBJ2-1; TRBD1 is a possible D gene (5 bases). CDR1 is MNHNS and CDR2 is SASEGT in the germline V gene. This CDR3 spans 16 amino acids. V shed 4 bases and J shed 0 bases, with 13 bases lying between them. The CDR3, as DNA: TGTGCCAGCAGTGGAAACCGAAGGGGCTCCTACAATGAGCAGTTCTTC. It is translated as CASSGNRRGSYNEQFF.

Many counts were recorded for this clonotype. The chain carries TRBV7-8 and TRBJ2-5, with D perhaps TRBD1 (6 bases). The CDR3 is 15 residues long. V lost 4 bases, J lost 0 bases, and 12 bases lay in between. Germline CDR1 is SGHVS and CDR2 is FQNEAQ. The CDR3 nucleotides read TGTGCCAGCAGCTCCGGGACACTATACCAAGAGACCCAGTACTTC. Protein: CASSSGTLYQETQYF.

This clonotype was recorded at least ten times. The chain carries TRBV5-5 and TRBJ2-1, with TRBD1 identical over 7 bases. The CDR3 spans 14 residues. CDR1 is SGHKS, CDR2 YYEKEE, per germline (reference sequence). V was clipped by 5 bases and J by 3 bases; unmatched bases: 5. The CDR3 coding sequence is TGTGCCAGCAGGTTGACAGGGAACTACAATGAGCAGTTCTTC. Amino acids: CASRLTGNYNEQFF.

This clonotype appeared many times. The V call is TRBV4-2, the J call TRBJ2-7; D not certain. From germline, CDR1 is LGHNA and CDR2 YNFKEQ. The CDR3 spans 15 residues. The germline V and J ends were trimmed by 0 bases and 2 bases, with 11 bases remaining between them. The CDR3 nucleotides read TGTGCCAGCAGCCAAGATATAAAAGGGCCCTACGAGCAGTACTTC. Residues: CASSQDIKGPYEQYF.

The CDR3 reads CASSYVGRANTEAFF. CDR3 nucleotide sequence: TGTGCCAGCAGTTACGTGGGTAGGGCGAACACTGAAGCTTTCTTT. This chain connects TRBV6-5 to TRBJ1-1, with D unresolved. V was shortened by 2 bases and J by 1 base, with 11 bases between the two germline ends. The germline V gene has CDR1 MNHEY and CDR2 SVGAGI. This CDR3 region has 15 residues.

This clonotype was recorded at least ten times. The V and J genes are TRBV3-1 and TRBJ2-1; possibly TRBD1 or TRBD2 for D (5 bases each). The CDR3 is made up of 13 amino acids. Between the trimmed V and J ends, which lost 2 bases and 15 bases, there was a span of 17 bases. CDR1 and CDR2 (germline): LGHDT, YNNKEL (reference sequence). The DNA for the CDR3 is TGTGCCAGCAGCCAAAACTTGGGGGACCGTTGGTTCTTC. Its protein product is CASSQNLGDRWFF.

V and J are TRBV30 and TRBJ2-1, with a possible D match to TRBD2 (5 bases). CDR3 length: 13 amino acids. V gave up 5 bases and J gave up 3 bases, with 11 bases separating them. Germline CDR1 GTSNPN, CDR2 SVGIG (reference sequence). DNA for the CDR3: TGTGCCTGGGGAAGCGGCTACTACAATGAGCAGTTCTTC. It is translated as CAWGSGYYNEQFF.

This clonotype was counted many times. This chain links TRBV9 with TRBJ2-7; D is unresolved. Deletions cut 0 bases from V and 3 bases from J, with 7 bases between. CDR3 length equals 13 residues. Germline V gene lookup returns CDR1 SGDLS and CDR2 YYNGEE. CDR3 protein: CASSVAVGYEQYF. The CDR3 nucleotides are TGTGCCAGCAGCGTAGCGGTGGGCTACGAGCAGTACTTC.

This clonotype came up many times. The chain joins TRBV15 to TRBJ1-4, with 8 positions matching TRBD1. Germline values: CDR1 LNHNV, CDR2 YYDKDF (reference sequence). The CDR3 length is 13 residues. After removal of 5 bases from V and 8 bases from J, the junction contained 4 bases not matched to a gene. CDR3 region: CATSGQGWEKLFF. CDR3 bases: TGTGCCACCAGCGGACAGGGTTGGGAAAAACTGTTTTTT.

J is TRBJ1-2 and V is TRBV5-8, with TRBD1 matching 7 bases. The J segment lost 7 bases and the V segment lost 0 bases, leaving 9 bases of the junction unmatched. Germline V gene sequence: CDR1 SGHTS, CDR2 YDEGEE. There are 15 residues in the CDR3. Here the CDR3 reads CASSLGDRDWSGYTF. DNA for the CDR3: TGTGCCAGCAGCTTGGGCGACAGGGACTGGTCTGGCTACACCTTC.

The chain joins TRBV4-3 to TRBJ2-1, with a tentative D call TRBD2 (6 bases). Trimming pared 1 base from V and 3 bases from J, leaving 16 bases between. CDR3 length: 17 amino acids. In germline, CDR1 is LGHNA, CDR2 YSLEER. The CDR3 sequence is CASSQGGNRGYYNEQFF. CDR3 DNA sequence: TGCGCCAGCAGCCAAGGAGGCAATCGGGGGTACTACAATGAGCAGTTCTTC.

This clonotype was detected many times. The gene calls are TRBV4-1 and TRBJ1-2; D remains ambiguous. Between the trimmed V and J ends, which lost 8 bases and 8 bases, there was a span of 21 bases. The CDR3 loop spans 14 amino acids. The germline V gene encodes CDR1 MGHRA and CDR2 YSYEKL. The CDR3 nucleotides are TGCGCCAGCGGAGACGTCTGGGGTTCCTTGGGCTACACCTTC. Its protein product is CASGDVWGSLGYTF.